This paragraph covers one T cell receptor beta chain sequence. These data originate in a study of blood T cell repertoires in COVID-19. CDR1 and CDR2 (germline): MNHEY, SVGAGI. Unmatched junction bases numbered 8, after V lost 9 bases and J lost 5 bases. This CDR3 is built from 14 residues. The method was immunoSEQ multiplex PCR; TCRdb's version includes in-frame clones alone and lacks a portion of them. The sample has 240,000 or so clones, approximately 80% seen once; the top ten hold around 2%. This TCR derives from a woman of 80 years or more with acute or convalescent COVID-19. V and J are TRBV6-5 and TRBJ2-1; 9 positions agree with TRBD1. Sequencing input: peripheral blood. The CDR3 here is CASSRTGADNEQFF. CDR3 sequence (DNA): TGTGCCAGTTCCCGGACAGGGGCCGACAATGAGCAGTTCTTC.